These T cell receptor beta chains were read from a single sample in a study of OX40 agonist ivuxolimab in advanced cancers. Only in-frame clones appear in the TCRdb table, and some are missing; sequencing was by immunoSEQ multiplex PCR. The data show approximately 35,000 clones, approximately 89% seen once. Sequenced material: CD4+ or CD8+ T cells sorted from blood, taken in a trial of the OX40 agonist ivuxolimab. The origin of the receptors is an adult with an advanced solid tumor such as melanoma, head and neck, liver or kidney cancer. CDR3s include the opening cysteine and the closing phenylalanine or tryptophan. A D gene is named only where the DNA matches it firmly. Size tells how often a clone was seen (once, few, many) or the class of an expanded clone, and some rows leave it out.

TRBV7-9	TRBJ1-2	-	-	TGTGCCAGCAGCTTAGTGGGGGAAGAGAGGATCTATGGCTACACCTTC	CASSLVGEERIYGYTF
TRBV19	TRBJ2-1	TRBD1	once	TGTGCCAGTAGTCCGGGACAGGGGTTGGGAAGCTCCTACAATGAGCAGTTCTTC	CASSPGQGLGSSYNEQFF
TRBV6-6	TRBJ1-4	-	-	TGTGCCAGCAGTTCCACAGGTGCGGCTAATGAAAAACTGTTTTTT	CASSSTGAANEKLFF
TRBV19	TRBJ2-1	-	-	TGTGCCAGTAGTCCAGGCGGGCTAACCTACAATGAGCAGTTCTTC	CASSPGGLTYNEQFF
TRBV27	TRBJ1-5	-	-	TGTGCCAGCAGTATAGCGGGGGTGAGCAATCAGCCCCAGCATTTT	CASSIAGVSNQPQHF
TRBV11-3	TRBJ2-3	TRBD1	-	TGTGCCAGCAGCTTAGACCCCAGGGACAGGGAACCAGATACGCAGTATTTT	CASSLDPRDREPDTQYF
TRBV19	TRBJ1-1	TRBD1	once	TGTGCCAGTAGTATGGGACAGGGGATTATGAACACTGAAGCTTTCTTT	CASSMGQGIMNTEAFF
TRBV19	TRBJ1-6	-	medium-sized	TGTGCCAGTCAGGAGTTCGAATACTCACCCCTCCACTTT	CASQEFEYSPLHF
TRBV9	TRBJ2-1	TRBD2	-	TGTGCCAGCAGCTTCAGCGGGGGGGAGTACAATGAGCAGTTCTTC	CASSFSGGEYNEQFF
TRBV13	TRBJ1-2	TRBD1	-	TGTGCCAGCAGCTTAGGCCCGGGACAGGAATATGGCTACACCTTC	CASSLGPGQEYGYTF
TRBV27	TRBJ1-1	-	once	TGTGCCAGCAGTTTTACAGAGAATGTGAACACTGAAGCTTTCTTT	CASSFTENVNTEAFF
TRBV7-9	TRBJ1-2	TRBD1	-	TGTGCCAGCAGCTCGACAGGGACTAACTATGGCTACACCTTC	CASSSTGTNYGYTF
TRBV7-9	TRBJ1-1	-	-	TGTGCCAGCGCCTCCCCGGGCCGCACTGAAGCTTTCTTT	CASASPGRTEAFF
TRBV29-1	TRBJ1-1	-	-	TGCAGCGTTGTAGCGGACTCGGAAGTGGGGGGCCCCTTCGGTAACACTGAAGCTTTCTTT	CSVVADSEVGGPFGNTEAFF
TRBV27	TRBJ2-3	TRBD2	medium-sized	TGTGCCAGCAGCGACGGACTAGCGGGACTCAGGACAGATACGCAGTATTTT	CASSDGLAGLRTDTQYF
TRBV5-6	TRBJ2-1	-	-	TGTGCCAGCATGCGGACACCAGCGTCCTACAATGAGCAGTTCTTC	CASMRTPASYNEQFF
TRBV19	TRBJ2-7	TRBD2	-	TGTGCCAGTAGTATAGTTAGCGGGAGCTCCTACGAGCAGTACTTC	CASSIVSGSSYEQYF
TRBV2	TRBJ2-7	TRBD1	-	TGTGCCAGCAGTGACGGGGACAGGGCCTACGAGCAGTACTTC	CASSDGDRAYEQYF
TRBV28	TRBJ2-7	-	-	TGTGCCAGCAGTTCCCCCGCCGCCAGCACCTACGAGCAGTACTTC	CASSSPAASTYEQYF
TRBV28	TRBJ2-7	-	-	TGTGCCAGCCGGACGTTCTCCTACGAGCAGTACTTC	CASRTFSYEQYF
TRBV5-4	TRBJ1-4	TRBD1	-	TGTGCCAGCAGCTATACTGGACAGGGGGCAACTAATGAAAAACTGTTTTTT	CASSYTGQGATNEKLFF
TRBV27	TRBJ1-1	TRBD1	-	TGTGCCAGCTGGACAGGGGTAACTGAAGCTTTCTTT	CASWTGVTEAFF
TRBV7-6	TRBJ1-4	TRBD1	-	TGTGCCAGCAGCTTGACAGGGAGCGAGGGTGAAAAACTGTTTTTT	CASSLTGSEGEKLFF